The entry below gives a single TCR beta chain sequence along with its context. Approximately 36,000 genome equivalents of blood DNA were amplified for TRB. One tube held mixed TRB-A and TRB-B primer pools for touch-down PCR. TCRdb re-called the multiplex PCR reads; every CDR3 protein appears as one record, without DNA. This sample's table reports some 8,000 distinct CDR3 sequences. The sample comes from a study of T cell clusters in autoimmune cytopenias. This clonotype was obtained from a human donor with an autoimmune cytopenia or autoimmune hepatitis (not recorded which). Sequencing was performed on peripheral blood.

The CDR3 spells CASSEGAGGTDTQYF. The chain joins TRBV6-1 to TRBJ2-3; TCRdb indicates TRBD2, and absent DNA this call remains unverified. This CDR3 is 15 amino acids long. From germline, CDR1 is MNHNS and CDR2 SASEGT.